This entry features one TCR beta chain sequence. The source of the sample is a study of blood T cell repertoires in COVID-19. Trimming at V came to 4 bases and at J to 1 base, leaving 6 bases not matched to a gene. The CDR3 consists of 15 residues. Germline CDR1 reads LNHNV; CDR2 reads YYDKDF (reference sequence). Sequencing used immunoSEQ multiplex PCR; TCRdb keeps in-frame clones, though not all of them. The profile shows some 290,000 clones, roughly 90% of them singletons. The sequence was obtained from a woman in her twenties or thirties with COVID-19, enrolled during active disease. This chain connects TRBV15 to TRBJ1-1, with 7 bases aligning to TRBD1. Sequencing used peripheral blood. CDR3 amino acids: CATSTDRVTNTEAFF. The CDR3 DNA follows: TGTGCCACCAGCACCGACAGGGTGACGAACACTGAAGCTTTCTTT.